The 5 T cell receptor beta chains in this list originate from one sample, sequenced in a study of Ad26.COV2.S vaccination and SARS-CoV-2 variants. Noted treatment: roughly 18 received Ad26.COV2.S at low or high dose, single or two shots; about 5 received placebo; per-sample allocation not given. Collection of the samples took place on day 63 after the first injection of vaccine or placebo. Sequencing used immunoSEQ multiplex PCR; TCRdb keeps in-frame clones, though not all of them. The repertoire holds approximately 240,000 clones, over 75% seen once, with around 11% in the top ten. Sequences were derived from peripheral blood, sampled in a trial of Ad26.COV2.S vaccine versus placebo. Receptors were obtained from a person aged 18-60 years who received the Ad26.COV2.S COVID-19 vaccine or a placebo.

The genes are TRBV6-4 and TRBJ2-5; 7 bases fit TRBD1. V lost 5 bases to trimming and J lost 4 bases; unmatched junction nucleotides: 4. Germline V gene data show CDR1 as MRHNA and CDR2 as SNTAGT. The CDR3 has 13 amino acids. Here the CDR3 DNA reads TGTGCCAGCAGTTTTAACAGGGGAGAGACCCAGTACTTC. Its translation is CASSFNRGETQYF.

The chain links TRBV7-2 to TRBJ1-5; D is perhaps TRBD1 (6 bases). Germline lookup yields CDR1 SGHTA and CDR2 FQGNSA. The CDR3 spans 19 residues. Trimming took off 2 bases at V and 7 bases at J, with 27 bases between the two ends. CDR3 sequence: CASSLSTGRGASWRQPQHF. DNA of the CDR3: TGTGCCAGCAGCTTATCCACGGGGCGGGGGGCGTCTTGGAGACAGCCCCAGCATTTT.

This rearrangement joins TRBV7-9 to TRBJ2-5; weak D call: TRBD2 (6 bases). Trimming stripped 6 bases from V and 1 base from J, with 12 bases between. The germline V gene encodes CDR1 SEHNR and CDR2 FQNEAQ (reference sequence). This CDR3 is built from 14 residues. The CDR3, as DNA: TGTGCCAGCAGGGCTAGCGCCTCCCAAGAGACCCAGTACTTC. Residues: CASRASASQETQYF.

This rearrangement joins TRBV2 to TRBJ1-3; unclear D gene. The CDR3 contains 13 residues. Germline V gives CDR1 SNHLY, CDR2 FYNNEI. Trimming removed 6 bases from V and 2 bases from J, with 8 bases in between. CDR3 region: CASRDDTGNTIYF. The CDR3 bases are TGTGCCAGCAGAGATGACACTGGAAACACCATATATTTT.

The V and J genes are TRBV27 and TRBJ2-7; 8 positions agree with TRBD2. The length of the CDR3 is 14 residues. Trimming removed 5 bases from V and 7 bases from J; junction bases left unmatched: 10. In germline, CDR1 is MNHEY, CDR2 SMNVEV (reference sequence). The CDR3 DNA is TGTGCCAGCAGTCCCTATCAGGGACTAGGGGAGCAGTACTTC. It codes for CASSPYQGLGEQYF.